Given below is one T cell receptor (beta chain) in context. Its antigen is currently not known. No quality values exist for individual bases; no much larger clone is one base distant. The sample comes from a study of blood T cell repertoires in COVID-19 (dated by TCRdb to the early 2020s). A note on the overall study: The collaborator samples originated in the United States, Italy and Spain and spanned the acute and convalescent phases of COVID-19. The dataset comprised deeply sampled blood TCRbeta repertoires from subjects exposed to, actively infected with, or recovered from COVID-19. Where available, HLA class I and class II types were obtained from metadata supplied by the sample provider rather than from assay-based typing. The repertoires were made available in a free public database intended to serve as a resource for research on the immune response to SARS-CoV-2. The material from the prospective study consisted of cDNA or gDNA derived from T cells, B-cell-depleted T cells, or PBMCs. The sample metadata nearly always contained a de-identified subject ID, COVID-19 status, age in years and sex. Samples came from the ongoing ImmuneRACE study (first 160 participants) plus 1,254 subjects from 6 global collaborators. The research as a whole found: The amount of clinical and demographic metadata varied by source and participant and was provided uncurated.

The immunoSEQ Assay, a bias-controlled multiplex PCR, was used to amplify TCRbeta CDR3 regions from genomic DNA. The source study handled its data this way. The number of nucleated cells in each sample was estimated by amplification of reference gene primers within the assay. To quantify the absolute abundance of each unique TCRbeta CDR3 rearrangement, sequence reads were collapsed and filtered. Productive Simpson clonality was computed per sample as the square root of Simpson's diversity index over productive rearrangements. Sourced from immuneACCESS, this table was stored by TCRdb with only in-frame sequences that have V and J called. A share of the clones is absent; for the studies checked, an unresolved V gene accounts for under half, and the remainder has no known explanation. That table gives V, J and clone size, and the DNA gave D and trimming. The sample data list more than 110,000 clones, and around nine tenths of these were observed just once. The ten largest clones capture 2.5% to 3% of the sample.

Each collaborating institution followed its own protocols to collect whole blood in K2EDTA tubes. Collaborator samples were shipped for TCRbeta analysis as frozen whole blood, isolated PBMCs, or DNA extracted from either sample type. The CDR3 covers 19 residues, taking in both the cysteine and the phenylalanine. The DNA shown is the 57-base CDR3, in frame from base 1. As encoded in the germline V gene, CDR1 is SGHTA while CDR2 is FQGNSA. V and J lose 3 bases and 0 bases, and a span of 18 bases separates them. Sequencing used peripheral blood. The source is a man between 60 and 75 years old with active or convalescent COVID-19. In this chain, TRBV7-2 is recombined with TRBJ2-6; TRBD1 might be the D gene, on 6 matching bases. Here the CDR3 is given as CASSLPGQGGFSGANVLTF. DNA sequence: TGTGCCAGCAGCTTGCCGGGACAAGGGGGATTCTCTGGGGCCAACGTCCTGACTTTC.